One and the same sample provided the 3 T cell receptor beta chains below, sequenced in a study of T-cell reconstitution after alpha-beta-depleted transplantation in children. A library of TCRbeta sequences, prepared with unique molecular identifiers, was generated. A single record per CDR3 protein comes from TCRdb applying MiXCR to the PCR reads. This table holds approximately 980,000 distinct CDR3 sequences, about 29% found once. Sequenced material: PBMCs, mostly from graft donor cells, taken 360 days after TCRalphabeta/CD19-depleted stem cell transplant. Source of these receptors: a boy under two years old who had a stem cell transplant for SCID, so the T cells may come from the graft donor.

This clonotype has only one observation. The rearrangement uses TRBV10-3 and TRBJ2-1; D is ambiguous. The CDR3 contains 15 residues. The germline V and J ends were trimmed by 0 bases and 4 bases, with 10 bases remaining between them. CDR1 is ENHRY and CDR2 is SYGVKD in the germline V gene. The CDR3 nucleotides are TGTGCCATCAGTGAGTCAAAGGACGGTTACAATGAGCAGTTCTTC. This sequence encodes CAISESKDGYNEQFF.

This clonotype was seen a few times. The chain couples TRBV28 to TRBJ1-4, with TRBD1 matching 7 bases. Trimming cost V 2 bases and J 8 bases; bases outside gene matches: 5. The CDR3 is 14 amino acids. The germline V gene encodes CDR1 MDHEN and CDR2 SYDVKM. CDR3 sequence reads: CASSLIGGSEKLFF. CDR3 nucleotide sequence: TGTGCCAGCAGTTTAATAGGGGGCAGCGAAAAACTGTTTTTT.

The rearrangement joins TRBV5-5 to TRBJ2-2; possibly TRBD2 for D (5 bases). V was cut by 1 base and J by 0 bases, with 10 bases left in between. The length of the CDR3 is 16 residues. The germline V gene has CDR1 SGHKS and CDR2 YYEKEE (reference sequence). CDR3 sequence: CASSLIPRANTGELFF. CDR3 nucleotides: TGTGCCAGCAGCTTGATTCCGCGGGCGAACACCGGGGAGCTGTTTTTT.